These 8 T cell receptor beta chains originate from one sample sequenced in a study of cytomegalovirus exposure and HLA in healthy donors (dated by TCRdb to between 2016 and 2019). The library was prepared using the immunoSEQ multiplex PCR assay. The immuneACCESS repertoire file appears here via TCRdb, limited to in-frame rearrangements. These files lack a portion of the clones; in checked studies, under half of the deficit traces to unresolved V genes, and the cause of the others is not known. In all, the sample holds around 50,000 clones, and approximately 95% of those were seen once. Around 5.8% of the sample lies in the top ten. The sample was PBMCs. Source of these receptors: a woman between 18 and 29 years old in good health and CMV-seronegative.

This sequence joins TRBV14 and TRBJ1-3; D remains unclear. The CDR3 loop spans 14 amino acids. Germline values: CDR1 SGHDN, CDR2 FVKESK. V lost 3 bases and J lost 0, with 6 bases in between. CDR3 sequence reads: CASSQLPSGNTIYF. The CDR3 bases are TGTGCCAGCAGCCAGCTACCCTCTGGAAACACCATATATTTT.

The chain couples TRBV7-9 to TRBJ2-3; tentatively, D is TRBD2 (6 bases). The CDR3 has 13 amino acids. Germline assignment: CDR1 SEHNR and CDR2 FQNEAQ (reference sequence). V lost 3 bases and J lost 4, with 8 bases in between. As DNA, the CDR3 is TGTGCCAGCAGCTTGGCTAGCGCAGATACGCAGTATTTT. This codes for CASSLASADTQYF.

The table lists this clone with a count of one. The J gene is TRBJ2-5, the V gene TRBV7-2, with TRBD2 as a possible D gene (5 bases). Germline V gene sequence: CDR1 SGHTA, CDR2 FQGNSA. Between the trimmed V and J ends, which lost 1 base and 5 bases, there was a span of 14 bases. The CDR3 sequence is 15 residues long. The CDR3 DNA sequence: TGTGCCAGCAGCTTAGGAAAACTAGATGGGGAGACCCAGTACTTC. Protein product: CASSLGKLDGETQYF.

The CDR3 sequence is CASSLGRDEQFF. The CDR3 nucleotides are TGTGCCAGCAGCTTAGGGAGGGATGAGCAGTTCTTC. The chain joins TRBV7-9 to TRBJ2-1; D perhaps matches TRBD2 (6 bases). Germline V gene sequence: CDR1 SEHNR, CDR2 FQNEAQ (reference sequence). Trimming shortened V by 1 base and J by 8 bases, and 6 bases separated the two germline ends. The CDR3 sequence is 12 residues long.

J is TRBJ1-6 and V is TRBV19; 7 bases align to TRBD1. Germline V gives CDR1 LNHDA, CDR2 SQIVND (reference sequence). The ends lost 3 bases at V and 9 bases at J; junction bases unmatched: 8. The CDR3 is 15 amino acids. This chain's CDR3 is CASSIGQGGLSPLHF. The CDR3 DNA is TGTGCCAGTAGTATCGGGCAGGGGGGCCTTTCACCCCTCCACTTT. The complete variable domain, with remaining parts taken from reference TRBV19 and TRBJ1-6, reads DGGITQSPKYLFRKEGQNVTLSCEQNLNHDAMYWYRQDPGQGLRLIYYSQIVNDFQKGDIAEGYSVSREKKESFPLTVTSAQKNPTAFYLCASSIGQGGLSPLHFGNGTRLTVT.

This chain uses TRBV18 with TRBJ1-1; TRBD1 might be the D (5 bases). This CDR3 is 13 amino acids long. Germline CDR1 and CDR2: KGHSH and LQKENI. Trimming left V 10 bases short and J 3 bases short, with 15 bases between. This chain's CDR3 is CAMHAFRDTEAFF. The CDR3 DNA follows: TGTGCCATGCACGCCTTCAGGGACACTGAAGCTTTCTTT.

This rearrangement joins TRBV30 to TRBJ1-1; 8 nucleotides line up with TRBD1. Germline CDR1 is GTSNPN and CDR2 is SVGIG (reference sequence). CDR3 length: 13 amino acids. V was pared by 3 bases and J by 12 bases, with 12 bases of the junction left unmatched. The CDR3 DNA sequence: TGTGCCTGGAGGGATCAGGGGGCAGGGGTGACTTTCTTT. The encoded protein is CAWRDQGAGVTFF. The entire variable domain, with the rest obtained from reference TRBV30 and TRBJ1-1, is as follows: SQTIHQWPATLVQPVGSPLSLECTVEGTSNPNLYWYRQAAGRGLQLLFYSVGIGQISSEVPQNLSASRPQDRQFILSSKKLLLSDSGFYLCAWRDQGAGVTFFGQGTRLTVV.

The chain's CDR3 is CASSGSSGGANEQFF. The CDR3 nucleotides read TGTGCCAGCAGTGGATCTAGCGGGGGGGCCAATGAGCAGTTCTTC. The chain carries TRBV6-1 and TRBJ2-1, with TRBD2 matching over 12 bases. V trimming: 4 bases; J trimming: 6 bases; junction bases outside the gene matches: 4. From germline, CDR1 is MNHNS and CDR2 SASEGT. The CDR3 totals 15 residues.